This note documents a single TCR beta chain sequence. CDR1 is MNHEY, CDR2 SMNVEV, per germline (reference sequence). V gave up 6 bases and J gave up 10 bases, with 16 bases separating them. CDR3 size: 14 residues. This record belongs to a study of cytomegalovirus exposure and HLA in healthy donors. This PCR relied on a set of 60 Vbeta primers and 13 Jbeta primers. The data were produced by immunoSEQ multiplex PCR, yet TCRdb's version contains in-frame clones alone and is incomplete. The sample carries about 86,000 clones, 75% to 85% recorded once. Sequencing input: PBMCs. V and J are TRBV27 and TRBJ1-6; D is perhaps TRBD1 (6 bases). The sequence was collected from a woman in her 40s in good health and CMV-seropositive. CDR3 in amino acids: CASRINRDGSPLHF. DNA for the CDR3: TGTGCCAGCAGAATCAACAGGGATGGCTCACCCCTCCACTTT.